The 17 T cell receptor beta chains below were found in one sample sequenced in a study of blood T cells in healthy people across ages. Primers used in a second PCR of roughly 7 to 12 cycles were a sample-barcoded 5' primer and a J-beta primer mix. MiXCR, run by TCRdb on the 5' RACE reads, gives a single entry per CDR3 protein. Among about a million distinct CDR3 sequences listed, 35% to 40% were seen once. Sequenced input: blood. The receptors shown here come from a man between 18 and 29 years old in good health.

About this clonotype: A read error may produce the germline difference seen at one junction end. The chain has TRBV7-2 and TRBJ2-1; D is unclear. Germline V gene sequence: CDR1 SGHTA, CDR2 FQGNSA. CDR3 length: 11 amino acids. CDR3 bases: TGTGCCAACAGCCCACTTGGTGAGCAGTTCTTC. It translates to CANSPLGEQFF. Supplemented by reference TRBV7-2 and TRBJ2-1, the full variable domain reads GAGVSQSPSNKVTEKGKDVELRCDPISGHTALYWYRQSLGQGLEFLIYFQGNSAPDKSGLPSDRFSAERTGGSVSTLTIQRTQQEDSAVYLCANSPLGEQFFGPGTRLTVL.

This clonotype has only a few counts. This chain links TRBV20-1 with TRBJ1-2; no clear D. Per the germline V gene, CDR1 is DFQATT and CDR2 is SNEGSKA (reference sequence). This CDR3 region has 12 residues. The ends were cut back, 3 bases at V and 7 bases at J, with 12 bases in the middle. The CDR3 nucleotides read TGCAGTGCTAGTCGTGGGGTCAGTGGCTACACCTTC. Translated: CSASRGVSGYTF.

This clonotype was counted only a few times. The chain has TRBV7-9 and TRBJ2-7; perhaps TRBD2 as D (5 bases). The CDR3 totals 15 residues. The germline V gene has CDR1 SEHNR and CDR2 FQNEAQ (reference sequence). V shed 5 bases and J shed 4 bases, with 18 bases lying between them. The CDR3 is CASSLGVGRKYEQYF. DNA for the CDR3: TGTGCCAGCAGCCTCGGGGTGGGGAGAAAATACGAGCAGTACTTC.

This clonotype was counted a few times. The rearrangement uses TRBV6-5 and TRBJ2-6; weak D call: TRBD1 (5 bases). V was shortened by 7 bases and J by 0 bases, with 10 bases between the two germline ends. Germline V gene lookup returns CDR1 MNHEY and CDR2 SVGAGI. The CDR3 loop spans 15 amino acids. The DNA for the CDR3 is TGTGCCAGCATTCTTACAGGCTCTGGGGCCAACGTCCTGACTTTC. Encoded protein: CASILTGSGANVLTF.

The rearrangement joins TRBV5-1 to TRBJ1-1, with D uncertain. This CDR3 is built from 14 residues. Per the germline V gene, CDR1 is SGHRS and CDR2 is YFSETQ. The V end lost 4 bases, the J end lost 7 bases, and 17 bases lay between the germline ends. This chain's CDR3 is CASSPGPTDDEAFF. In nucleotides, the CDR3 is TGCGCCAGCAGCCCGGGCCCCACGGACGATGAAGCTTTCTTT.

This chain joins TRBV9 and TRBJ1-5; maybe TRBD1 (5 bases). The V gene's germline CDR1 is SGDLS and CDR2 YYNGEE. V was clipped by 0 bases and J by 4 bases, with 11 bases between them. The length of the CDR3 is 15 residues. DNA for the CDR3: TGTGCCAGCAGCGTAGGGGGAAAGGGGAATCAGCCCCAGCATTTT. Its translation: CASSVGGKGNQPQHF.

This clonotype was counted a few times. The chain has TRBV29-1 and TRBJ2-1; D is uncertain. Per germline, CDR1 SQVTM and CDR2 ANQGSEA. The CDR3 spans 13 residues. Trimming pared 2 bases from V and 4 bases from J, leaving 9 bases between. The DNA of the CDR3 is TGCAGCGTTGAATCCAGGAGATACAATGAGCAGTTCTTC. Encoded protein: CSVESRRYNEQFF.

The chain combines TRBV7-9 with TRBJ1-4; 8 bases are a match to TRBD1. The ends lost 4 bases at V and 7 bases at J; junction bases unmatched: 5. This CDR3 spans 14 amino acids. Germline lookup yields CDR1 SEHNR and CDR2 FQNEAQ (reference sequence). The CDR3 DNA follows: TGTGCCAGCAGCTCCCGCGGACAGGGTGAAAAACTGTTTTTT. Encoded protein: CASSSRGQGEKLFF.

This clonotype has only a few counts. V gene TRBV20-1 combines with J gene TRBJ2-2, with 8 bases lining up with TRBD1. The V gene end was trimmed by 1 base and the J gene end by 0 bases; junction bases not matched to a gene: 10. This CDR3 region has 18 residues. Germline values: CDR1 DFQATT, CDR2 SNEGSKA (reference sequence). The CDR3 sequence: CSARGAMTGDSNTGELFF. DNA for the CDR3: TGCAGTGCTAGAGGGGCGATGACAGGGGATTCGAACACCGGGGAGCTGTTTTTT.

Comments on this clonotype: A much larger clone differs by one base, so this may be a read error. V usage is TRBV6-4 and J usage is TRBJ2-1, with 10 bases aligning to TRBD2. Germline V CDR1 and CDR2: MRHNA, SNTAGT. CDR3 length: 15 amino acids. V trimming: 2 bases; J trimming: 5 bases; junction bases outside the gene matches: 3. The CDR3 sequence is CASSDSGGANNEQFF. DNA of the CDR3: TGTGCCAGCAGTGACAGCGGGGGGGCCAACAATGAGCAGTTCTTC.

Of note for this clonotype: The junction does not match germline at one end; this may be a read error. The chain carries TRBV4-2 and TRBJ2-7; no definite D call. The germline gives CDR1 LGHNA, CDR2 YNFKEQ. The CDR3 runs to 15 residues. CDR3 in DNA: TGTGCCCGCAGCGATATGCGAGGACCCCAGGACGAGCAGTACTTC. It yields the protein CARSDMRGPQDEQYF.

This clonotype turned up a few times. The chain employs TRBV2 and TRBJ1-1; the D gene is possibly TRBD1 (5 bases). Deletions cut 6 bases from V and 6 bases from J, with 5 bases between. Germline-derived CDR1 and CDR2 are SNHLY and FYNNEI. The CDR3 sequence is 10 residues long. The CDR3 reads CASRGPEAFF. CDR3 sequence (DNA): TGTGCCAGCAGGGGACCTGAAGCTTTCTTT. The full variable domain, rest sourced from reference TRBV2 and TRBJ1-1, is EPEVTQTPSHQVTQMGQEVILRCVPISNHLYFYWYRQILGQKVEFLVSFYNNEISEKSEIFDDQFSVERPDGSNFTLKIRSTKLEDSAMYFCASRGPEAFFGQGTRLTVV.

This chain uses TRBV6-2 or TRBV6-3 with TRBJ2-1; TRBD1 is a possible D gene (5 bases). The CDR3 runs 15 residues. Trimming cost V 0 bases and J 10 bases, with 16 bases left between them. CDR1 and CDR2 (germline): MNHEY, SVGEGT. The DNA of the CDR3 is TGTGCCAGCAGTTACTCGCTGGGGCCGAACTACGAGCAGTTCTTC. Residues: CASSYSLGPNYEQFF.

This clonotype occurred a few times. This chain uses TRBV20-1 with TRBJ1-1; D unresolved. Germline V gene sequence: CDR1 DFQATT, CDR2 SNEGSKA (reference sequence). This CDR3 comprises 13 residues. Between the trimmed V and J ends, which lost 0 bases and 6 bases, there was a span of 11 bases. The CDR3: CSARDAFMAEAFF. The CDR3 nucleotides are TGCAGTGCTAGAGATGCATTTATGGCTGAAGCTTTCTTT.

The chain has TRBV5-1 and TRBJ2-2; 7 bases align to TRBD1. The CDR3 runs 16 residues. Germline trimming cut 5 bases from V and 7 bases from J; bases unmatched to any gene: 14. Germline CDR1 SGHRS, CDR2 YFSETQ. For the CDR3, the DNA is TGCGCCAGCAGTCGCACAGACAGGGTTTATAGCGGGGAGCTGTTTTTT. It translates to CASSRTDRVYSGELFF.

This clonotype showed up just a few times. The chain links TRBV20-1 to TRBJ2-3; 7 positions agree with TRBD2. V lost 5 bases to trimming and J lost 7 bases; unmatched junction nucleotides: 12. This CDR3 contains 14 residues. The germline CDR1 and CDR2 sequences are DFQATT and SNEGSKA (reference sequence). The DNA of the CDR3 is TGCAGTGCTGACCGAGTAACTAGCGCCCATACGCAGTATTTT. Its translation is CSADRVTSAHTQYF.

In the case of this clonotype: One junction end disagrees with the germline gene, perhaps due to a read error. The rearrangement joins TRBV7-7 to TRBJ2-5, with D perhaps TRBD2 (5 bases). The CDR3 consists of 16 residues. The germline gives CDR1 SSHAT, CDR2 FNYEAQ (reference sequence). The CDR3 spells CASSPYSDGVQETQYF. In DNA form, the CDR3 reads TGTGCTAGCAGCCCTTATTCGGACGGGGTCCAAGAGACCCAGTACTTC.